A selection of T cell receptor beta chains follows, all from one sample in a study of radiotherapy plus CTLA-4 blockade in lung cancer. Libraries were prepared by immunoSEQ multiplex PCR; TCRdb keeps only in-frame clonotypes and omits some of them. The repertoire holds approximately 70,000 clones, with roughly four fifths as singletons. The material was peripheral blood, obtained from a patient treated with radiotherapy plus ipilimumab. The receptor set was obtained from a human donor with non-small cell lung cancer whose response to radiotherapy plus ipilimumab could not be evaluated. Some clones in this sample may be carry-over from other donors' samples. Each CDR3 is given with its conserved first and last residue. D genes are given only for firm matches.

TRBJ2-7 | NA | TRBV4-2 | CASSQDALSAGEQYF
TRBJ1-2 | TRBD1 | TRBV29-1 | CSVEEVDREGGGYGYTF
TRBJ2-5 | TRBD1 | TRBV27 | CASSRQGAGQETQYF
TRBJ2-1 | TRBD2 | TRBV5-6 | CASSLGGGSYNEQFF
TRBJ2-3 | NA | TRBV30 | CAWSTRTFTDTQYF
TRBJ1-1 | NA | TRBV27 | CASSLSEKGRGGAFF
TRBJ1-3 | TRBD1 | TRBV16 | CASSQLTGSFSGNTIYF
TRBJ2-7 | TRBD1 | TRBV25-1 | CASSDPTRTGDEQYF
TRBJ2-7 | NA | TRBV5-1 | CASSLEGLAWEQYF
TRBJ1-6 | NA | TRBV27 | CARVSRGLSPLHF
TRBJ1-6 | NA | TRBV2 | CASSSRVNSPLHF
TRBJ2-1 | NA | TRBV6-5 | CATSPGGLNNEQFF
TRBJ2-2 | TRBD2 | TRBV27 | CASSPSGLAGGELFF
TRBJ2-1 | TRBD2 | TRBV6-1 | CASSVVRGGLNEQFF
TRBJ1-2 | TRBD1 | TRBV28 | CASETGRYGYTF
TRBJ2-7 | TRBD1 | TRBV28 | CASSFSGQGFDEQYF
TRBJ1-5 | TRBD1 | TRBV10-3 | CASGETGRYRPQHF
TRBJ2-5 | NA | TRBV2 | CASSGGSEGTQYF
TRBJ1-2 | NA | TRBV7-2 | CASSAIVYGYTF
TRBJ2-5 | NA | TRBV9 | CASSPRRGGPIGETQYF
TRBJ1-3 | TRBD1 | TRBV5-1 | CASSLNAGQGTGNTIYF
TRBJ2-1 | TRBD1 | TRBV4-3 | CASKGTGGNEQFF
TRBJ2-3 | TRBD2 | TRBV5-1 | CASGTSGGADTQYF
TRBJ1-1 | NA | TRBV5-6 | CASSLGSKNTEAFF
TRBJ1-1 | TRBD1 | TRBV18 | CASSWTGAAMNTEAFF
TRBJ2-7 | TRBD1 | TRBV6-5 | CASSYQPGQGAYEQYF
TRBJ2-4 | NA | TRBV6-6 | CASSYWGPIAKNIQYF
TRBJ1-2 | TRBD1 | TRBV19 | CASSIGAGTAIYGYTF
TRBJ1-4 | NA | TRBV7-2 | CANSLFAPGLGEKLFF
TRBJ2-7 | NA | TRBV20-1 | CSAREGNEQYF
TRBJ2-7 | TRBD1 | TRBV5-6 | CASSRGPGQGPRF
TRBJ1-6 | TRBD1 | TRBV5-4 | CASSSAPGQGSSPLHF
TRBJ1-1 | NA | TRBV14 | CASSQEVGTRAFF
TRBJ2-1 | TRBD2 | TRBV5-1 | CASSFGTSFDEQFF
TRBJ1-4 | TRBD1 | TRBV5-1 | CASSLEVQGAEKLFF
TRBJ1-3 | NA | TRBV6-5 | CASSPSGGPGNTIYF
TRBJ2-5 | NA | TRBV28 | CASSFAGAAGETQYF
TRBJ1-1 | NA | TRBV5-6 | CASTPVATGGWNTEAFF
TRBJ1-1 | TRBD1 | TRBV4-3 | CASTPGQGWTEAFF
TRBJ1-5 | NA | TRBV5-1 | CASSLGGQSNQPQHF
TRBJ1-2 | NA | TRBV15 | CATSRGLGRGSLDGYTF
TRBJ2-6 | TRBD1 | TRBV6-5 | CASSSDRGPGANVLTF
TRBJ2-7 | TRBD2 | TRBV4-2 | CASSQGLASGYEQYF
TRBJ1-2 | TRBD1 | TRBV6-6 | CASSYPTGNYGYTF
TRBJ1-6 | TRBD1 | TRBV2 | CASNYGTGGRSLHF
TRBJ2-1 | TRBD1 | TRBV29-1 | CSAQQGAYEQFF
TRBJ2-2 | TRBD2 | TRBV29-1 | CSARLAGPGELFF
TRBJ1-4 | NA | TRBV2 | CASTVEQVRKLFF
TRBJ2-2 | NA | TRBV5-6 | CASSFRVTTTGELFF
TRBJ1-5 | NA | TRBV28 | CASSLGLGSNQPQHF